A selection of T cell receptor beta chains follows, all from one sample in a study of T cells in Graves' hyperthyroidism and ophthalmopathy. MiXCR, run by TCRdb on the multiplex PCR reads, gives a single entry per CDR3 protein. The repertoire holds hundreds of thousands of distinct CDR3 sequences, with 45% as singletons. The sequenced sample was peripheral blood or thyroid tissue (not recorded which). These TCRs come from an adult man with Graves' disease, either hyperthyroidism or ophthalmopathy (not recorded which). Each CDR3 is given with its conserved first and last residue. D genes are given only for firm matches. Clone size is not always given. Where it is, it says once, few, many or a class for expanded clones.

clone size	V gene	J gene	D gene	CDR3 protein	CDR3 DNA
NA	TRBV10-3	TRBJ1-6	NA	CAISGQAGSPLHF	TGTGCCATCAGTGGACAGGCGGGATCACCCCTCCACTTT
NA	TRBV29-1	TRBJ1-6	TRBD1	CSGRDRNSPLHF	TGCAGCGGACGGGACAGGAATTCACCCCTCCACTTT
NA	TRBV6-5	TRBJ2-7	NA	CASSYDELWEQYF	TGTGCCAGCAGTTACGATGAGTTGTGGGAGCAGTACTTC
many	TRBV24-1	TRBJ2-7	NA	CATSGRDGASYEQYF	TGTGCCACCAGTGGAAGGGACGGGGCCTCCTACGAGCAGTACTTC
NA	TRBV2	TRBJ1-3	TRBD1	CASIGTGSTIYF	TGTGCCAGCATCGGGACAGGGAGCACCATATATTTT
NA	TRBV11-3	TRBJ2-7	NA	CASSQDPLNSWRDSYEQYF	TGTGCCAGCAGCCAAGATCCCCTTAATTCATGGAGGGACTCCTACGAGCAGTACTTC
many	TRBV9	TRBJ2-7	NA	CASSVESGVSEQYF	TGTGCCAGCAGCGTAGAATCTGGGGTGTCCGAGCAGTACTTC
NA	TRBV12-3/TRBV12-4	TRBJ1-2	TRBD1	CASRGPTGGQLYGYTF	TGTGCCAGCAGGGGACCCACAGGGGGCCAGCTTTATGGCTACACCTTC
NA	TRBV7-9	TRBJ1-6	TRBD1	CASSETGVHNSPLHF	TGTGCCAGCAGCGAGACAGGGGTGCATAATTCACCCCTCCACTTT
NA	TRBV6-5	TRBJ1-5	TRBD1	CASSYLTTGGSRQPQHF	TGTGCCAGCAGTTACCTTACGACAGGGGGTTCGAGACAGCCCCAGCATTTT
few	TRBV6-5	TRBJ1-4	TRBD1	CASSYSGQGYEKLFF	TGTGCCAGCAGTTACTCGGGACAGGGGTATGAAAAACTGTTTTTT
once	TRBV7-9	TRBJ2-5	TRBD1	CASRRGTGIETQYF	TGTGCCAGCAGGCGGGGGACAGGGATAGAGACCCAGTACTTC
many	TRBV7-6	TRBJ1-4	NA	CASSLMAGNEKLFF	TGTGCCAGCAGCTTAATGGCGGGGAATGAAAAACTGTTTTTT
NA	TRBV6-1	TRBJ1-1	NA	CASSGAVVPGAEAFF	TGTGCCAGCAGTGGAGCGGTTGTCCCTGGCGCTGAAGCTTTCTTT
many	TRBV29-1	TRBJ1-3	NA	CSVDLTGIGNTIYF	TGCAGCGTTGACCTTACAGGGATTGGAAACACCATATATTTT
few	TRBV20-1	TRBJ1-6	NA	CSAPPLQGSPLHF	TGCAGTGCGCCGCCCCTACAGGGCTCACCCCTCCACTTT
NA	TRBV20-1	TRBJ2-7	NA	CSPRENTEQYF	TGCAGTCCTCGGGAGAACACTGAGCAGTACTTC
once	TRBV20-1	TRBJ1-2	TRBD1	CSARQGDRGKDGYTF	TGCAGTGCTAGACAGGGGGACAGGGGAAAGGATGGCTACACCTTC
NA	TRBV19	TRBJ2-6	NA	CASSPGDSGANVLTF	TGTGCCAGTAGTCCAGGGGACTCTGGGGCCAACGTCCTGACTTTC
NA	TRBV12-3/TRBV12-4	TRBJ1-2	NA	CASTEGLANYGYTF	TGTGCCAGCACCGAAGGGTTAGCTAACTATGGCTACACCTTC
NA	TRBV29-1	TRBJ1-2	TRBD1	CSVGHKGAGGYTF	TGCAGCGTTGGCCATAAGGGGGCGGGAGGCTACACCTTC
many	TRBV7-9	TRBJ1-6	NA	CASSAYGESPLHF	TGTGCCAGCAGCGCCTATGGAGAATCACCCCTCCACTTT
NA	TRBV12-3/TRBV12-4	TRBJ1-6	NA	CASSGRGENSPLHF	TGTGCCAGCAGTGGGCGCGGGGAGAATTCACCCCTCCACTTT
NA	TRBV20-1	TRBJ1-2	NA	CSARCLRDLDKANYGYTF	TGCAGTGCTAGATGCCTCAGGGACTTAGATAAAGCTAACTATGGCTACACCTTC
few	TRBV7-9	TRBJ2-5	TRBD1	CASSRGQGIGEAQYF	TGTGCCAGCAGCCGGGGACAGGGTATAGGAGAGGCCCAGTACTTC
NA	TRBV20-1	TRBJ1-2	NA	CSAPTRGGGGYTF	TGCAGTGCCCCAACACGGGGAGGTGGAGGCTACACCTTC
NA	TRBV7-8	TRBJ2-7	TRBD1	CASSLYRQGPYEQYF	TGTGCCAGCAGCTTATATAGACAGGGTCCCTACGAGCAGTACTTC
NA	TRBV10-3	TRBJ1-1	NA	CASSVSSQGGTEAFF	TGTGCCAGCAGTGTCTCCTCCCAGGGAGGAACTGAAGCTTTCTTT
many	TRBV29-1	TRBJ2-7	NA	CSVDWGAYEQYF	TGCAGCGTTGATTGGGGGGCCTACGAGCAGTACTTC
NA	TRBV29-1	TRBJ1-1	TRBD1	CSVSGQGTEAFF	TGCAGCGTATCGGGACAGGGGACTGAAGCTTTCTTT
NA	TRBV29-1	TRBJ1-2	NA	CSVELTATENYGYTF	TGCAGCGTTGAGCTGACAGCCACCGAGAACTATGGCTACACCTTC
NA	TRBV20-1	TRBJ2-5	TRBD2	CSARDGRTSGIYGQETQYF	TGCAGTGCTAGAGACGGTCGGACTAGCGGAATCTACGGTCAAGAGACCCAGTACTTC
NA	TRBV9	TRBJ1-5	NA	CASSAGTPDQPQHF	TGTGCCAGCAGTGCTGGGACTCCCGATCAGCCCCAGCATTTT
many	TRBV2	TRBJ1-3	NA	CASSEDASRGNTIYF	TGTGCCAGCTCGGAGGACGCCTCAAGAGGAAACACCATATATTTT
many	TRBV15	TRBJ1-2	NA	CATSGENYGYTF	TGTGCCACCTCAGGGGAGAACTATGGCTACACCTTC
NA	TRBV20-1	TRBJ1-5	NA	CSARGAGRQPQHF	TGCAGTGCTAGAGGGGCGGGCCGGCAGCCCCAGCATTTT
many	TRBV10-3	TRBJ1-2	NA	CAISESEGGIVGYTF	TGTGCCATCAGTGAGTCGGAGGGGGGGATCGTTGGCTACACCTTC
NA	TRBV6-1	TRBJ1-2	NA	CASIRRGTELGGYTF	TGTGCCAGCATCCGACGGGGAACGGAATTGGGTGGCTACACCTTC
NA	TRBV7-2	TRBJ1-1	NA	CASSQEPVGLRERNTEAFF	TGTGCCAGCAGCCAAGAGCCCGTTGGGTTAAGGGAGAGAAACACTGAAGCTTTCTTT
NA	TRBV2	TRBJ1-3	NA	CASRDTENTIYF	TGTGCCAGCAGGGATACAGAGAACACCATATATTTT
few	TRBV19	TRBJ2-2	NA	CASSIRQSTGELFF	TGTGCCAGTAGTATACGGCAGAGCACCGGGGAGCTGTTTTTT
many	TRBV15	TRBJ1-1	NA	CATSRDKAQNTEAFF	TGTGCCACCAGCAGAGATAAAGCCCAGAACACTGAAGCTTTCTTT
many	TRBV7-2	TRBJ1-6	NA	CASSLETSDSPLHF	TGTGCCAGCAGCTTAGAGACAAGCGATTCACCCCTCCACTTT
NA	TRBV19	TRBJ1-2	TRBD1	CASNPGRGDFYGYTF	TGTGCCAGTAACCCCGGCAGGGGGGACTTCTATGGCTACACCTTC
NA	TRBV13	TRBJ2-3	NA	CASSLLTGWGTDTQYF	TGTGCCAGCAGCTTATTAACAGGGTGGGGCACAGATACGCAGTATTTT
few	TRBV19	TRBJ2-7	NA	CASSIDTGSNFLYEQYF	TGTGCCAGTAGTATAGATACAGGGAGCAATTTCCTCTACGAGCAGTACTTC
NA	TRBV7-9	TRBJ1-4	NA	CASSLGMPVDEKLFF	TGTGCCAGCAGCTTAGGGATGCCGGTTGACGAAAAACTGTTTTTT
NA	TRBV7-9	TRBJ1-5	NA	CASSYRQSQHF	TGTGCCAGCAGCTACCGACAGTCCCAGCATTTT
few	TRBV6-1	TRBJ2-7	TRBD2	CASSEVLAGSYEQYF	TGTGCCAGCAGTGAAGTTCTAGCGGGCTCCTACGAGCAGTACTTC
NA	TRBV6-1	TRBJ2-7	NA	CASSEARWTLGYEQYF	TGTGCCAGCAGTGAAGCTAGATGGACTCTCGGCTACGAGCAGTACTTC
many	TRBV7-2	TRBJ1-2	TRBD1	CASSLAGTGNYGYTF	TGTGCCAGCAGCTTAGCCGGGACAGGGAACTATGGCTACACCTTC
many	TRBV12-3/TRBV12-4	TRBJ2-7	NA	CASSFSGAEQYF	TGTGCCAGCAGTTTCTCGGGGGCCGAGCAGTACTTC
many	TRBV10-3	TRBJ2-7	TRBD1	CAISEDRGVHEQYF	TGTGCCATCAGTGAGGACAGGGGGGTCCACGAGCAGTACTTC
NA	TRBV24-1	TRBJ2-7	TRBD1	CATSEETGVYGYEQYF	TGTGCCACCAGTGAAGAGACAGGGGTGTATGGCTACGAGCAGTACTTC
NA	TRBV10-3	TRBJ1-3	NA	CAIRGQVWGNTIYF	TGTGCCATCCGGGGGCAGGTCTGGGGAAACACCATATATTTT
NA	TRBV7-3	TRBJ2-5	TRBD1	CASSSTGDARETQYF	TGTGCCAGCAGTTCCACAGGGGACGCAAGAGAGACCCAGTACTTC